This T cell receptor beta chain was profiled in a study of blood T cell repertoires in COVID-19. Study-wide background: COVID-19 samples, acute and convalescent, were from the United States, Italy and Spain. T cells, B-cell-depleted T cells, or PBMCs supplied cDNA or gDNA.

The study counted Cohort 3 donors as recovered given two negative PCRs, clearance, or symptom resolution. Sequenced by immunoSEQ multiplex PCR; TCRdb stores in-frame clones only, minus some. The table lists more than 110,000 clones, around 82% of them singletons, with roughly 5.6% in the top ten. This clone was recorded once. CDR3 length: 15 amino acids. Germline V gene lookup returns CDR1 SGHRS and CDR2 YFSETQ. The V end was cut by 5 bases, the J end by 3 bases, with 17 bases between. The receptor's source is a woman between 45 and 60 years old who had recovered from COVID-19. The sequenced sample consisted of PBMCs or T cells enriched from blood (not recorded which). The V call is TRBV5-1, the J call TRBJ1-2; possibly TRBD1 for D (6 bases). CDR3 nucleotide sequence: TGCGCCAGCAGGGACAGAGTCAGGGCCGACTATGGCTACACCTTC. This translates into CASRDRVRADYGYTF. The full variable domain, completed using reference TRBV5-1 and TRBJ1-2, is KAGVTQTPRYLIKTRGQQVTLSCSPISGHRSVSWYQQTPGQGLQFLFEYFSETQRNKGNFPGRFSGRQFSNSRSEMNVSTLELGDSALYLCASRDRVRADYGYTFGSGTRLTVV.